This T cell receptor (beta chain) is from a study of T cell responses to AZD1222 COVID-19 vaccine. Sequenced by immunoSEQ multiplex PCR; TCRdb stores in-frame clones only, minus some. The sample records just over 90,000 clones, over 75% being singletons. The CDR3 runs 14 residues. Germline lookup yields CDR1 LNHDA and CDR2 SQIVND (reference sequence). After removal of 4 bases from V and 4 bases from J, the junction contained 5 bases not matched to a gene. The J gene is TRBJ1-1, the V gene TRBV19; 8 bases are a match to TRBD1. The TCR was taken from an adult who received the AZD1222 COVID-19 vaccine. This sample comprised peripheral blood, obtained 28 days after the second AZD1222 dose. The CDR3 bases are TGTGCCAGTAGTACTAGGACAGGGACCACTGAAGCTTTCTTT. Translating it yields CASSTRTGTTEAFF.